This T cell receptor (beta chain) was identified during a study of blood T cells in healthy people across ages. Next came a second PCR, run for about 7 to 12 cycles, which used a sample-barcoded 5' primer along with a J-beta primer mix. Every molecule of cDNA carried a tag from a template-switch adaptor with 12 random nucleotides. TCRdb used MiXCR to reprocess the 5' RACE reads, holding one entry per CDR3 protein. The sample lists 700,000 to 900,000 distinct CDR3 sequences, around 25% occurring once. Study results and limitations: Comparison with aged donors showed that long-lived donors had more naive CD4+ cells and higher diversity.

Trimming took 0 bases from V and 0 from J; bases not matched to a gene: 8. The CDR3 loop spans 16 amino acids. Germline values: CDR1 DFQATT, CDR2 SNEGSKA (reference sequence). This clonotype was found a few times. Antigen unknown. The data were also submitted as part of a second study, on T cells of mothers and their children. Turning to that study: A few healthy Caucasian mothers served as donors, and their six children did as well. Per child, some 3 million TCR beta CDR3 reads were obtained, against over 9 million per mother.

Sequencing input: blood. The V and J genes are TRBV20-1 and TRBJ2-7; 7 nucleotides align to TRBD2. The source of this sequence is a boy aged 5 to 17 in good health. CDR3 bases: TGCAGTGCTAGAGATCAGGCGGCTAGCGGCTCCTACGAGCAGTACTTC. Protein product: CSARDQAASGSYEQYF.